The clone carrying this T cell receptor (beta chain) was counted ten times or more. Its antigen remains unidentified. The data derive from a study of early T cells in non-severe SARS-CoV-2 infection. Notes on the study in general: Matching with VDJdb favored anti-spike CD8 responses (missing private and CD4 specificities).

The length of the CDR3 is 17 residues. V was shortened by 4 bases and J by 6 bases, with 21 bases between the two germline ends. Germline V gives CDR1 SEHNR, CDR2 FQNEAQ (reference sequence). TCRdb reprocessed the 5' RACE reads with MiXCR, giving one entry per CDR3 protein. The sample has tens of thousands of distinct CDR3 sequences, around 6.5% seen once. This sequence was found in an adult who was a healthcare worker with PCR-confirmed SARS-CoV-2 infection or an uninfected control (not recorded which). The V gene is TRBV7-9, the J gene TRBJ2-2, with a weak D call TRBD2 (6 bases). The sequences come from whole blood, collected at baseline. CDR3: CASSSPAYRGGAGELFF. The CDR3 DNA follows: TGTGCCAGCAGCTCACCAGCCTATCGGGGAGGCGCCGGGGAGCTGTTTTTT.